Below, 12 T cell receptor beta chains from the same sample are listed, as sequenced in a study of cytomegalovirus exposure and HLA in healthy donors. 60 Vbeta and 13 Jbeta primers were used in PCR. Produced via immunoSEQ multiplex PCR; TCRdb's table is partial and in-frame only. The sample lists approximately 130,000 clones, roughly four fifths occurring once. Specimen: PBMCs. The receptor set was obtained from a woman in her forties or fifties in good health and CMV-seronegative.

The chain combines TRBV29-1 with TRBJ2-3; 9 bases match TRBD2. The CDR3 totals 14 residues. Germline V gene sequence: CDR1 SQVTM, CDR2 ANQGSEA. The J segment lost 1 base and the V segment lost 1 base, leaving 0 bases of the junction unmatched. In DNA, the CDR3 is TGCAGCGTTGAAGTAGCGGGAGGCACAGATACGCAGTATTTT. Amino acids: CSVEVAGGTDTQYF.

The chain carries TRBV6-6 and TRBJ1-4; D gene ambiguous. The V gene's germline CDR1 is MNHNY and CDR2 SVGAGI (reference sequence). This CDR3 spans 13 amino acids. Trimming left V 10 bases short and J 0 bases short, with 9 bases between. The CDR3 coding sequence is TGTGCCACCGTTCTTGCAACTAATGAAAAACTGTTTTTT. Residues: CATVLATNEKLFF.

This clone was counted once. This CDR3 is CASCTGGLPNTEAFF. The DNA for the CDR3 is TGTGCCAGCTGTACGGGGGGGCTACCGAACACTGAAGCTTTCTTT. The chain carries TRBV28 and TRBJ1-1, with TRBD1 as a possible D gene (6 bases). Germline CDR1 reads MDHEN; CDR2 reads SYDVKM. The CDR3 is made up of 15 amino acids. Trimming took off 8 bases at V and 1 base at J, with 17 bases between the two ends.

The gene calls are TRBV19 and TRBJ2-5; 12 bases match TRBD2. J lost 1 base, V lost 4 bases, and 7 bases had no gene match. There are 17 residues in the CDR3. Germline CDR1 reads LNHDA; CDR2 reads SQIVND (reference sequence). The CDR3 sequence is CASSSLWTSGTQETQYF. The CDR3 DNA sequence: TGTGCCAGTAGTAGTCTATGGACTAGCGGGACCCAAGAGACCCAGTACTTC.

The CDR3 region is CASSPMGTRGGGIQYF. CDR3 nucleotide sequence: TGCGCCAGCAGTCCCATGGGGACTAGAGGGGGGGGCATTCAGTACTTC. The V call is TRBV4-3, the J call TRBJ2-4; 8 bases are shared with TRBD2. Germline CDR1 reads LGHNA; CDR2 reads YSLEER. Germline trimming cut 6 bases from V and 9 bases from J; bases unmatched to any gene: 16. The CDR3 is made up of 16 amino acids.

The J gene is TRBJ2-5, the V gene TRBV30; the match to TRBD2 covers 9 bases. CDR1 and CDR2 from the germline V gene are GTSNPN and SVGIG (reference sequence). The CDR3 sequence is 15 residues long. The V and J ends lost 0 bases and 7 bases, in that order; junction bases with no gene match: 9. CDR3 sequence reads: CAWSVASGVAGTQYF. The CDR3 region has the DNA TGTGCCTGGAGTGTAGCTAGCGGGGTTGCCGGGACCCAGTACTTC.

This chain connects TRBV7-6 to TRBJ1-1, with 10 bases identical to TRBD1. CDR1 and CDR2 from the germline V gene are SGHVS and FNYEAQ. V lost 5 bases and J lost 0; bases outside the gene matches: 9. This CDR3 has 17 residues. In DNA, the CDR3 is TGTGCCAGCAGCCAATACCGGGACAGGGGAATGAACACTGAAGCTTTCTTT. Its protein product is CASSQYRDRGMNTEAFF.

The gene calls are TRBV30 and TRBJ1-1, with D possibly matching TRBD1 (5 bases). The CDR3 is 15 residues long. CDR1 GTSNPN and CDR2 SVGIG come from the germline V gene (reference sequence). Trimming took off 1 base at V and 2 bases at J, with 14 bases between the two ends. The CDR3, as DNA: TGTGCCTGGAGTGCCCCAGACAGAGCTAACACTGAAGCTTTCTTT. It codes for CAWSAPDRANTEAFF.

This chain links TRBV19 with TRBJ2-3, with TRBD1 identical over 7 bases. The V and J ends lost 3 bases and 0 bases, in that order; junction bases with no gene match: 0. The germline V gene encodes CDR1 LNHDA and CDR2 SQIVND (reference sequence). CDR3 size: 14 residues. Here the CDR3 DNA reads TGTGCCAGTAGTATGACAGGGAGCACAGATACGCAGTATTTT. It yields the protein CASSMTGSTDTQYF.

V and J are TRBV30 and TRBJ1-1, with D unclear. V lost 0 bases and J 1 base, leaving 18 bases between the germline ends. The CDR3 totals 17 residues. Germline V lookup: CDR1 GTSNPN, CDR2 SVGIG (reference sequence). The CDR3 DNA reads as TGTGCCTGGAGTGTACTTCCTGGGAGGAGAGCGAACACTGAAGCTTTCTTT. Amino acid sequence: CAWSVLPGRRANTEAFF.

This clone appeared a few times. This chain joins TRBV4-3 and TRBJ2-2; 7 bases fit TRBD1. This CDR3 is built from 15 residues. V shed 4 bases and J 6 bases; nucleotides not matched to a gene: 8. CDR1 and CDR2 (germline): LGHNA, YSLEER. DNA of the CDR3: TGCGCCAGCAGCCCCCGGACAGGTGGAGCCGGGGAGCTGTTTTTT. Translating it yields CASSPRTGGAGELFF.

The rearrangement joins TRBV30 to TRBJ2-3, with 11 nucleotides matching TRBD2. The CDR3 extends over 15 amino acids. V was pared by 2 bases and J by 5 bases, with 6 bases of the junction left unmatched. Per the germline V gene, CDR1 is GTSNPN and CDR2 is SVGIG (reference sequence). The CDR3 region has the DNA TGTGCCTGGAGTTGGATAGCGGGAGGGAAAGATACGCAGTATTTT. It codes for CAWSWIAGGKDTQYF.